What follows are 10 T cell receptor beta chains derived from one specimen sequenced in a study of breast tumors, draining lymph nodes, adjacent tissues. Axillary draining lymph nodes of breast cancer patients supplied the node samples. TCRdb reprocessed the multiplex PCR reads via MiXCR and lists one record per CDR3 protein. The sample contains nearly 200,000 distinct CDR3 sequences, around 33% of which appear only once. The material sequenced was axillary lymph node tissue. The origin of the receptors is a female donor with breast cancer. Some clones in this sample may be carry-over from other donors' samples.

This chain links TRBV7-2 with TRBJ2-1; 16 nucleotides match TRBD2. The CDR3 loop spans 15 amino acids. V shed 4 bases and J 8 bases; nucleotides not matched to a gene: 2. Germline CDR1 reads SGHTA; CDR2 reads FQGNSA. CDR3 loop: CASSYGTSGGDEQFF. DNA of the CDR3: TGTGCCAGCAGCTACGGGACTAGCGGGGGGGATGAGCAGTTCTTC.

The CDR3 loop is CSARDSGGRNEQFF. CDR3 DNA sequence: TGCAGTGCTAGGGATAGCGGGGGCCGTAATGAGCAGTTCTTC. The J gene is TRBJ2-1, the V gene TRBV20-1; 9 bases map to TRBD2. Germline trimming cut 3 bases from V and 7 bases from J; bases unmatched to any gene: 7. CDR3 size: 14 residues. Per germline, CDR1 DFQATT and CDR2 SNEGSKA (reference sequence).

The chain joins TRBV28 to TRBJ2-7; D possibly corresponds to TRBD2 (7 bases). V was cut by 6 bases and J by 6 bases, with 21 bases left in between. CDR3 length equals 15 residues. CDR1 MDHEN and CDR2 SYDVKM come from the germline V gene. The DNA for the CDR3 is TGTGCCAGCAGAATAGGCGGGGGCCGGCCAAGCGAGCAGTACTTC. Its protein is CASRIGGGRPSEQYF.

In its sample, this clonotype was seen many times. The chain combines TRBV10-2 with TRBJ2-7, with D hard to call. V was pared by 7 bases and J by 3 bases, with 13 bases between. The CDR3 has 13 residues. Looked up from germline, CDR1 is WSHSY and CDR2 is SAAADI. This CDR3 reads CASTPNTYYEQYF. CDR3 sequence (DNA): TGCGCCAGCACTCCTAACACTTACTACGAGCAGTACTTC.

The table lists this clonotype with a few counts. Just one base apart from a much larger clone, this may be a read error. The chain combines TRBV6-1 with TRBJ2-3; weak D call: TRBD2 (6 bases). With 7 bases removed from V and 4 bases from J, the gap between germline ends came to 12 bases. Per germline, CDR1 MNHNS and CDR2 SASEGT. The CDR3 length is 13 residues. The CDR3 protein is CASKRGVADTQYF. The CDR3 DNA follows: TGTGCCAGCAAACGCGGGGTTGCAGATACGCAGTATTTT.

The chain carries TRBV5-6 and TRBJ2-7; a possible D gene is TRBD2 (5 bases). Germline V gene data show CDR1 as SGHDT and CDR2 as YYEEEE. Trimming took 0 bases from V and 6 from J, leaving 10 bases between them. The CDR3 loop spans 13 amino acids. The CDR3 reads CASSLVRGSEQYF. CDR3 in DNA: TGTGCCAGCAGCTTGGTTCGGGGATCCGAGCAGTACTTC.

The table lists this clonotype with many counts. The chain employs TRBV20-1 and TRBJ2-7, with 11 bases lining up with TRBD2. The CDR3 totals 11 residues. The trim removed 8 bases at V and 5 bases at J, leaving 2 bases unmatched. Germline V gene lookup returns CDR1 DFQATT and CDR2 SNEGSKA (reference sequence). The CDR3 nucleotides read TGCAGTTTAGCGGGGGGGCACGAGCAGTACTTC. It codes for CSLAGGHEQYF.

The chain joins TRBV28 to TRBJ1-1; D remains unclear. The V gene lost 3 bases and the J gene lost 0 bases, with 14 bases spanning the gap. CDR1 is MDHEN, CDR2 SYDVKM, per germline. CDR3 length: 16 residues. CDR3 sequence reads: CASSFDPSEVNTEAFF. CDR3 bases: TGTGCCAGCAGTTTTGATCCCTCGGAGGTGAACACTGAAGCTTTCTTT.

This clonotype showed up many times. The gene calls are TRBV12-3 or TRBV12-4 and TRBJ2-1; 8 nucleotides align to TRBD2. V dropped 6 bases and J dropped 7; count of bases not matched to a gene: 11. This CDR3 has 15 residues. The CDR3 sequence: CASSSWTSSPNEQFF. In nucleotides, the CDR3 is TGTGCCAGCAGCTCCTGGACTAGCTCCCCGAATGAGCAGTTCTTC.

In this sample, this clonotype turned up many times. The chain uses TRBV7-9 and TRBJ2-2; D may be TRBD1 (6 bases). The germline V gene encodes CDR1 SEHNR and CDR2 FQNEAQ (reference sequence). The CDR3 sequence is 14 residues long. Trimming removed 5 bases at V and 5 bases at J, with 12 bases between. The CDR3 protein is CASSLYTGTGELFF. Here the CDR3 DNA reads TGTGCCAGCAGCCTTTACACAGGGACCGGGGAGCTGTTTTTT.